There are many counts of the clone carrying this T cell receptor (beta chain). Antigen: not known. V lost 2 bases, J lost 0 bases, and 3 bases stayed unmatched. The CDR3 sequence is 14 residues long. Germline V gene sequence: CDR1 GTSNPN, CDR2 SVGIG (reference sequence). Full-length variable regions came from constant-region reverse primers plus semi-nested Nested Universal Primer A PCR. MiXCR, applied by TCRdb to the 5' RACE reads, yields one record per CDR3 protein. The sample yields roughly 7,800 distinct CDR3 sequences, around 15% seen once. Study-level findings and limits: In terms of TCR gene usage, tumor memory CD4+ T cells clustered together with blood and lymph node memory CD4+ cells, as well as with lymph node naive CD4+ cells.

Memory CD4+ T cells were sorted as CD4+CD45RO+CD25- cells. The chain is built from TRBV30 and TRBJ2-7; 8 nucleotides match TRBD1. The sample comprised memory CD4+ T cells sorted from blood. Subset indicated: memory CD4+ T cells, CD4+CD45RO+CD25-. The TCR sequence derives from a female donor with breast cancer. The CDR3 nucleotides read TGTGCCTGGAGTACCAGGGGGCGCTCCTACGAGCAGTACTTC. Protein product: CAWSTRGRSYEQYF.